This T cell receptor beta chain came from a study of identical twins. Germline CDR1 reads KGHSH; CDR2 reads LQKENI. This CDR3 is 13 amino acids long. Deletions cut 4 bases from V and 4 bases from J, with 8 bases between. TCRdb passed the 5' RACE reads through MiXCR, listing each CDR3 protein once. Among 310,000 or so distinct CDR3 sequences listed, 6.5% to 9.5% were seen once. The same data also contributed to another study, on yellow fever vaccine responses in identical twins.

The J gene is TRBJ1-5, the V gene TRBV18; no reliable D call. Specimen: memory (CD45RO+) T cells sorted from blood. The sequence was collected from a young woman in good health. In DNA form, the CDR3 reads TGTGCCAGCTCACAGGGAGTTAATCAGCCCCAGCATTTT. Translating it yields CASSQGVNQPQHF.